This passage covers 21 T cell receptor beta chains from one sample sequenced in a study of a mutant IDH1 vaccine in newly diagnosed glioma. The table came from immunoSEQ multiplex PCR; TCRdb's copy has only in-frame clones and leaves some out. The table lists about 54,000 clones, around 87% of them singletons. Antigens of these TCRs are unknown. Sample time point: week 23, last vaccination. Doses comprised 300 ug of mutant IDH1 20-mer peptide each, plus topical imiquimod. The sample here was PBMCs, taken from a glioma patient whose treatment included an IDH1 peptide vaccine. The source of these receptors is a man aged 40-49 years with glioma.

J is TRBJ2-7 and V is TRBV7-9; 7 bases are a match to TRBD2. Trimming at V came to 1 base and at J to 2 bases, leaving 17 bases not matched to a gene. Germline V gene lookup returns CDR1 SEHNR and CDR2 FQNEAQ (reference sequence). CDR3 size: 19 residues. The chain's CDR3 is CASSLGSVGGPGKAYEQYF. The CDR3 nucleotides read TGTGCCAGCAGCTTAGGATCGGTGGGAGGGCCGGGGAAGGCCTACGAGCAGTACTTC.

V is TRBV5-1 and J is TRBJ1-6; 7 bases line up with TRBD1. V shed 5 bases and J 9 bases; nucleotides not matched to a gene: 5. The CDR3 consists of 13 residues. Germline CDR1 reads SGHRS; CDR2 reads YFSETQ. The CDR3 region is CASRVRTGSPLHF. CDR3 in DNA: TGCGCCAGCAGAGTACGGACAGGTTCACCCCTCCACTTT. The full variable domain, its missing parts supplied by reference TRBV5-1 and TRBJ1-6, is KAGVTQTPRYLIKTRGQQVTLSCSPISGHRSVSWYQQTPGQGLQFLFEYFSETQRNKGNFPGRFSGRQFSNSRSEMNVSTLELGDSALYLCASRVRTGSPLHFGNGTRLTVT.

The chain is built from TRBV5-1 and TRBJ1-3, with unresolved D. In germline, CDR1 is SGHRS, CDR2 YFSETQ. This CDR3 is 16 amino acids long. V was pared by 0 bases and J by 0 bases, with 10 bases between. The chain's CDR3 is CASSLGDASSGNTIYF. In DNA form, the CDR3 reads TGCGCCAGCAGCTTGGGAGACGCAAGCTCTGGAAACACCATATATTTT.

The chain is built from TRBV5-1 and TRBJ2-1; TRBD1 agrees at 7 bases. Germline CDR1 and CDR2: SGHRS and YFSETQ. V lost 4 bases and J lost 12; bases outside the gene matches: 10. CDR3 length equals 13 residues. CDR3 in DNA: TGCGCCAGCAGCGATTCCTGGGGGACAGCGCAGTTCTTC. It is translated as CASSDSWGTAQFF. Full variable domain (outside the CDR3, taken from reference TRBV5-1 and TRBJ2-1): KAGVTQTPRYLIKTRGQQVTLSCSPISGHRSVSWYQQTPGQGLQFLFEYFSETQRNKGNFPGRFSGRQFSNSRSEMNVSTLELGDSALYLCASSDSWGTAQFFGPGTRLTVL.

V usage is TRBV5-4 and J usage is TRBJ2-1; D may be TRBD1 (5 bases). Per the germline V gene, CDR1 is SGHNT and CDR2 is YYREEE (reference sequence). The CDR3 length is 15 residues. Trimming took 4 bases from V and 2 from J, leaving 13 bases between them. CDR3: CASSPIQDTYNEQFF. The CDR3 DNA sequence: TGTGCCAGCAGCCCCATCCAGGACACCTACAATGAGCAGTTCTTC.

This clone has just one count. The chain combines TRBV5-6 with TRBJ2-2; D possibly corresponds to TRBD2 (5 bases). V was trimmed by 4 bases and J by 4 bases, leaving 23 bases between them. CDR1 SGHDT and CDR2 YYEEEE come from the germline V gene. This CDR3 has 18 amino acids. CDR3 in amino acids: CASSPTMATSLGTGELFF. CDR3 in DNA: TGTGCCAGCAGCCCGACGATGGCAACTAGTTTGGGCACCGGGGAGCTGTTTTTT.

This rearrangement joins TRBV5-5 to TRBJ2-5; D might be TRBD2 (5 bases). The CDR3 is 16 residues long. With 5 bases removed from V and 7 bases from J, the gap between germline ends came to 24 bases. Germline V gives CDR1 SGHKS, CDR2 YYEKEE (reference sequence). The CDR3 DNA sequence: TGTGCCAGCAGAACCTCTAGGAGCGGAGCATCGGGGACCCAGTACTTC. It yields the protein CASRTSRSGASGTQYF.

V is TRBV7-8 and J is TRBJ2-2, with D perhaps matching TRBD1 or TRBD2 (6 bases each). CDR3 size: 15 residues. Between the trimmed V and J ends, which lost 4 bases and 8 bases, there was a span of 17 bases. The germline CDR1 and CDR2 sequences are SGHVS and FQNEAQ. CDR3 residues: CASSSRQAGLGELFF. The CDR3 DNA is TGTGCCAGCAGCTCGCGACAGGCGGGGTTAGGGGAGCTGTTTTTT.

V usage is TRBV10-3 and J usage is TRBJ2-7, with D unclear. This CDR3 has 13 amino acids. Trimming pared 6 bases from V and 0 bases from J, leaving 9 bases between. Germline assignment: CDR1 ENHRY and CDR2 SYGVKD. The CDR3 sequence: CAIRTESSYEQYF. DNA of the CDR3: TGTGCCATCAGGACGGAGAGCTCCTACGAGCAGTACTTC.

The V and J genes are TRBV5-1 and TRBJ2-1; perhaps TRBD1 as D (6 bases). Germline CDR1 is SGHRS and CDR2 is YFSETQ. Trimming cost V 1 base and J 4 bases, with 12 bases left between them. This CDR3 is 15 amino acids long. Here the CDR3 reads CASSLQGFGYNEQFF. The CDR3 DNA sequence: TGCGCCAGCAGCTTGCAGGGGTTTGGTTACAATGAGCAGTTCTTC.

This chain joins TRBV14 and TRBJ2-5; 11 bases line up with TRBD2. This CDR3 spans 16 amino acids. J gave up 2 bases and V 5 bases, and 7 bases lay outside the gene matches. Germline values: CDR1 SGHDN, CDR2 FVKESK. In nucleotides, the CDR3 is TGTGCCAGCAGCTATAGCTGGACTAGCGGGCAAGAGACCCAGTACTTC. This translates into CASSYSWTSGQETQYF.

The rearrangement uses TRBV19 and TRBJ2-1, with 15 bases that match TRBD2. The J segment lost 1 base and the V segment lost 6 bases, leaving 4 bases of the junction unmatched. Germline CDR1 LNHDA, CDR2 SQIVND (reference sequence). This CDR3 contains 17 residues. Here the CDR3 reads CASRGLAGGGSYNEQFF. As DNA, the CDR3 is TGTGCCAGTAGGGGACTAGCGGGAGGTGGTTCCTACAATGAGCAGTTCTTC.

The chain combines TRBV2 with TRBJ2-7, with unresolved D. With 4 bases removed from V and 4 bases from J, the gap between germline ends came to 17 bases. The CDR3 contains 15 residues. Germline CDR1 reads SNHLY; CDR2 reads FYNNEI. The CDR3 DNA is TGTGCCAGCAGTGGGGCGTCCACGTCGCGGTACGAGCAGTACTTC. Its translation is CASSGASTSRYEQYF. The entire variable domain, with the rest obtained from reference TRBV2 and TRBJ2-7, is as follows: EPEVTQTPSHQVTQMGQEVILRCVPISNHLYFYWYRQILGQKVEFLVSFYNNEISEKSEIFDDQFSVERPDGSNFTLKIRSTKLEDSAMYFCASSGASTSRYEQYFGPGTRLTVT.

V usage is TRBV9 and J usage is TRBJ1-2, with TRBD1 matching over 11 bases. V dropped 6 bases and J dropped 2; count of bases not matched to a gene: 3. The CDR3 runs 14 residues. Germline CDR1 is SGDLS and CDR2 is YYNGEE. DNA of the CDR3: TGTGCCAGCACCGGACAGGGGGCGAACTATGGCTACACCTTC. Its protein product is CASTGQGANYGYTF.

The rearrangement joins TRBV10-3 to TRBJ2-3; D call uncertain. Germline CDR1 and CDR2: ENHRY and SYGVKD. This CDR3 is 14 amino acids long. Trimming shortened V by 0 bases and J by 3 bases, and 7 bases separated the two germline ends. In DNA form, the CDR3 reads TGTGCCATCAGTGAGTCGATCCAGACAGATACGCAGTATTTT. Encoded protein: CAISESIQTDTQYF.

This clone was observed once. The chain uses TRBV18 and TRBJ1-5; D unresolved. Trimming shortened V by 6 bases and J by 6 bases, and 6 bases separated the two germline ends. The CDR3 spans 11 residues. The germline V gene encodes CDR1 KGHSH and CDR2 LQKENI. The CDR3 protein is CASSFRQPQHF. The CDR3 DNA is TGTGCCAGCTCCTTCCGTCAGCCCCAGCATTTT. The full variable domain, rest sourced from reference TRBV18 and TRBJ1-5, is NAGVMQNPRHLVRRRGQEARLRCSPMKGHSHVYWYRQLPEEGLKFMVYLQKENIIDESGMPKERFSAEFPKEGPSILRIQQVVRGDSAAYFCASSFRQPQHFGDGTRLSIL.

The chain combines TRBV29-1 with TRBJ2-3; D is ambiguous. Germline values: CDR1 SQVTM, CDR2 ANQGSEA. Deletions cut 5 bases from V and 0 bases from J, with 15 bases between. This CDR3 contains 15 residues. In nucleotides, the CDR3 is TGCAGCGTTTCCGCCGGGCCAACGAGCACAGATACGCAGTATTTT. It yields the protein CSVSAGPTSTDTQYF.

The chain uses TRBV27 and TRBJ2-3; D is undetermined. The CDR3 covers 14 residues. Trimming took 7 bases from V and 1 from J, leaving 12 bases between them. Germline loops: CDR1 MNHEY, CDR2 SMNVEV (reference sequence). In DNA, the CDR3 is TGTGCCAGCAACTCCCTTTTAGGCACAGATACGCAGTATTTT. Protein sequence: CASNSLLGTDTQYF.

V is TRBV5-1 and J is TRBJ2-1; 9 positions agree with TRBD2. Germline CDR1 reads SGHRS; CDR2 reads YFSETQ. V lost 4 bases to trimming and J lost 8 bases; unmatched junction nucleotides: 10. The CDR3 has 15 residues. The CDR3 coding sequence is TGCGCCAGCAGCAATATGACTAGCGGAAGGGATGAGCAGTTCTTC. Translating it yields CASSNMTSGRDEQFF.

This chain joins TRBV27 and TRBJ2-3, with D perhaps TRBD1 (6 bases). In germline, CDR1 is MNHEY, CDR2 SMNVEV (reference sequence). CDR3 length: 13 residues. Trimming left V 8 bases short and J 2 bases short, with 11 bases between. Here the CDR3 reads CASGQRYTDTQYF. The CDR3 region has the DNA TGTGCCAGCGGACAGCGTTACACAGATACGCAGTATTTT.

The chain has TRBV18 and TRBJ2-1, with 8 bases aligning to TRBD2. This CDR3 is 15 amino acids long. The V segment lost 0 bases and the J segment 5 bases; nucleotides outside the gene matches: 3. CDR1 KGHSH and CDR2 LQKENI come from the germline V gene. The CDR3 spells CASSPPSGRNNEQFF. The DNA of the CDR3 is TGTGCCAGCTCACCACCAAGCGGGAGAAACAATGAGCAGTTCTTC.